The next 18 T cell receptor beta chains were all read from a single sample in a study of blood T cells in healthy people across ages. Together with a sample-barcoded 5' primer, a J-beta primer mix was included in a second PCR lasting about 6 to 12 cycles. Each CDR3 protein gets one entry after TCRdb re-called the 5' RACE reads with MiXCR. The data show just over 800,000 distinct CDR3 sequences, about 59% seen once. What was sequenced was blood. Receptor source: a young man in good health.

This chain connects TRBV27 to TRBJ2-3, with 10 nucleotides matching TRBD2. V shed 1 base, J shed 6 bases, and the junction held 7 bases outside the gene matches. The CDR3 spans 16 residues. CDR1 MNHEY and CDR2 SMNVEV come from the germline V gene (reference sequence). The CDR3 DNA sequence: TGTGCCAGCAGTTTATGCCCTAGCGGGGGAAGCGATACGCAGTATTTT. Translated, it gives CASSLCPSGGSDTQYF.

This clonotype was observed a handful of times. V usage is TRBV7-9 and J usage is TRBJ1-5; tentatively, D is TRBD1 (6 bases). The CDR3 consists of 14 residues. Trimming took 5 bases from V and 3 from J, leaving 11 bases between them. Germline assignment: CDR1 SEHNR and CDR2 FQNEAQ (reference sequence). CDR3 coding DNA: TGTGCCAGCAGCGAAGGACAGACCAATCAGCCCCAGCATTTT. It is translated as CASSEGQTNQPQHF. The variable domain in full, completed from reference TRBV7-9 and TRBJ1-5, reads DTGVSQNPRHKITKRGQNVTFRCDPISEHNRLYWYRQTLGQGPEFLTYFQNEAQLEKSRLLSDRFSAERPKGSFSTLEIQRTEQGDSAMYLCASSEGQTNQPQHFGDGTRLSIL.

The chain has TRBV19 and TRBJ1-2; D not certain. Looked up from germline, CDR1 is LNHDA and CDR2 is SQIVND (reference sequence). The ends were cut back, 7 bases at V and 1 base at J, with 7 bases in the middle. The CDR3 consists of 12 residues. In DNA form, the CDR3 reads TGTGCCAGTAACGCGATTAACTATGGCTACACCTTC. Its protein product is CASNAINYGYTF.

This clonotype was observed once. The junction shows a germline mismatch at one end, possibly a read error. J is TRBJ2-1 and V is TRBV4-3; D unclear. In germline, CDR1 is LGHNA, CDR2 YSLEER. This CDR3 comprises 14 residues. The CDR3 region is CAGSQFERDNEQFF. The CDR3 DNA reads as TGCGCCGGCAGCCAATTCGAACGCGACAATGAGCAGTTCTTC.

This clonotype was detected only a few times. The V call is TRBV12-3 or TRBV12-4, the J call TRBJ2-3, with 9 bases identical to TRBD1. V dropped 6 bases and J dropped 7; count of bases not matched to a gene: 11. The CDR3 loop spans 15 amino acids. The CDR3, as DNA: TGTGCCAGCAGCACGACGGACAGGGGTCCTAATACGCAGTATTTT. It codes for CASSTTDRGPNTQYF.

The chain is built from TRBV9 and TRBJ2-7; 13 bases map to TRBD2. The germline V gene encodes CDR1 SGDLS and CDR2 YYNGEE. V shed 4 bases and J 6 bases; nucleotides not matched to a gene: 7. The CDR3 covers 15 residues. The CDR3 loop reads CASSPNGLAGVEQYF. CDR3 sequence (DNA): TGTGCCAGCAGCCCGAATGGACTAGCGGGGGTCGAGCAGTACTTC. Full variable domain (outside the CDR3, taken from reference TRBV9 and TRBJ2-7): DSGVTQTPKHLITATGQRVTLRCSPRSGDLSVYWYQQSLDQGLQFLIQYYNGEERAKGNILERFSAQQFPDLHSELNLSSLELGDSALYFCASSPNGLAGVEQYFGPGTRLTVT.

This clonotype was seen a few times. This clone may be a read error of a much larger clone one base away. The chain joins TRBV5-1 to TRBJ2-7; no definite D call. V lost 4 bases and J 2 bases, leaving 13 bases between the germline ends. In germline, CDR1 is SGHRS, CDR2 YFSETQ. CDR3 length: 14 amino acids. Written as DNA, the CDR3 is TGCGCCAGCAGCGTGACACAAGGCCCCTACGAGCAGTACTTC. The encoded protein is CASSVTQGPYEQYF.

The J gene is TRBJ2-3, the V gene TRBV6-2 or TRBV6-3; perhaps TRBD2 as D (6 bases). The CDR3 runs 14 residues. Trimming cost V 6 bases and J 2 bases, with 12 bases left between them. The germline V gene has CDR1 MNHEY and CDR2 SVGEGT. CDR3 amino acids: CASRDRDFTDTQYF. The CDR3 coding sequence is TGTGCCAGCAGGGATCGGGACTTCACAGATACGCAGTATTTT.

This clonotype was seen a handful of times. This chain uses TRBV27 with TRBJ2-5; no reliable D call. Germline CDR1 reads MNHEY; CDR2 reads SMNVEV (reference sequence). Trimming pared 5 bases from V and 2 bases from J, leaving 9 bases between. The CDR3 totals 13 residues. CDR3 loop: CASSPKWQETQYF. CDR3 nucleotide sequence: TGTGCCAGCAGTCCCAAATGGCAAGAGACCCAGTACTTC.

This clonotype was recorded a few times. The chain carries TRBV21-1 and TRBJ1-2. TRBV21-1 is a pseudogene. CDR3 size: 15 residues. The CDR3 bases are TGTGCCAGCAGCAAAGGGAGGGGTAGAGACTATGGCTACACCTTC. Its translation: CASSKGRGRDYGYTF.

This chain links TRBV4-3 with TRBJ2-1; 9 bases match TRBD1. In germline, CDR1 is LGHNA, CDR2 YSLEER. CDR3 length: 16 residues. J gave up 8 bases and V 0 bases, and 8 bases lay outside the gene matches. Here the CDR3 reads CASSQELWDRDDEQFF. CDR3 nucleotide sequence: TGCGCCAGCAGCCAAGAGCTGTGGGACAGGGATGATGAGCAGTTCTTC.

The chain uses TRBV4-2 and TRBJ1-4; a possible D gene is TRBD1 (5 bases). CDR1 LGHNA and CDR2 YNFKEQ come from the germline V gene. Between the trimmed V and J ends, which lost 0 bases and 6 bases, there was a span of 17 bases. This CDR3 comprises 17 residues. The CDR3 protein is CASSQDPGQGEDEKLFF. Here the CDR3 DNA reads TGTGCCAGCAGCCAAGATCCCGGGCAGGGAGAAGATGAAAAACTGTTTTTT.

The chain couples TRBV4-2 to TRBJ2-7; perhaps TRBD1 as D (5 bases). Between the trimmed V and J ends, which lost 3 bases and 4 bases, there was a span of 10 bases. The CDR3 is 13 residues long. CDR1 is LGHNA, CDR2 YNFKEQ, per germline. CDR3 in DNA: TGTGCCAGCAGCCACCTGACAGAATACGAGCAGTACTTC. Residues: CASSHLTEYEQYF.

V and J are TRBV12-3 or TRBV12-4 and TRBJ2-7; 7 bases agree with TRBD2. The V gene end was trimmed by 6 bases and the J gene end by 0 bases; junction bases not matched to a gene: 8. The CDR3 spans 15 residues. CDR3 sequence reads: CASSELRGNSYEQYF. Here the CDR3 DNA reads TGTGCCAGCAGCGAATTGCGGGGGAACTCCTACGAGCAGTACTTC.

This CDR3 reads CASTVGGRPYEQYF. In DNA form, the CDR3 reads TGTGCCAGCACCGTGGGGGGGCGACCCTACGAGCAGTACTTC. The V and J genes are TRBV13 and TRBJ2-7; D may be TRBD2 (7 bases). V was trimmed by 7 bases and J by 2 bases, leaving 15 bases between them. CDR1 and CDR2 from the germline V gene are PRHDT and FYEKMQ (reference sequence). The CDR3 is 14 residues long.

This chain links TRBV20-1 with TRBJ2-7, with 8 bases lining up with TRBD1. The CDR3 is made up of 23 amino acids. The trim removed 0 bases at V and 3 bases at J, leaving 31 bases unmatched. Germline CDR1 and CDR2: DFQATT and SNEGSKA (reference sequence). The CDR3 DNA is TGCAGTGCTAGAGACCCCCTGGCCGAACAAAACCGACTCTGGGACAGGTCCCGCTACGAGCAGTACTTC. It yields the protein CSARDPLAEQNRLWDRSRYEQYF.

The chain has TRBV6-6 and TRBJ2-7, with 8 nucleotides matching TRBD2. Per germline, CDR1 MNHNY and CDR2 SVGAGI (reference sequence). This CDR3 is 15 amino acids long. V shed 6 bases, J shed 0 bases, and the junction held 7 bases outside the gene matches. CDR3 DNA sequence: TGTGCCAGCAGCCCACTAGCGGTGAGCTCCTACGAGCAGTACTTC. This translates into CASSPLAVSSYEQYF.

The V gene is TRBV7-9, the J gene TRBJ2-7; no clear D. The J call may not be correct, given that the DNA end is closer to TRBJ2-5. Germline assignment: CDR1 SEHNR and CDR2 FQNEAQ (reference sequence). The CDR3 covers 12 residues. CDR3: CASSFDSETQYF. The CDR3 region has the DNA TGTGCCAGCAGCTTTGATTCTGAGACCCAGTACTTC.